This T cell receptor beta chain was sequenced for a study of T cells in Graves' hyperthyroidism and ophthalmopathy. This clonotype occurred a few times. RNA transcripts were the template for amplifying TCR beta CDR3 regions. The HTBI primer set served for first-round RT-PCR of the TCR CDR3. TCRdb re-called the multiplex PCR reads with MiXCR, one entry per CDR3 protein. The sample includes around 690,000 distinct CDR3 sequences, 15% to 20% seen only once; the top ten take around 15%. Uncontrolled infection, other autoimmune disease, pregnancy or lactation barred patients from enrollment. Per germline, CDR1 SGHTA and CDR2 FQGNSA. The CDR3 contains 16 residues. V dropped 5 bases and J dropped 4 bases, with 21 bases sitting between them.

The genes are TRBV7-2 and TRBJ2-7; no clear D. This TCR was sampled from a man aged 50-60 years with Graves' hyperthyroidism. Material: blood. The CDR3 loop is CASSARTSSLTYEQYF. The DNA of the CDR3 is TGTGCCAGCAGCGCAAGAACCAGCTCCTTAACATACGAGCAGTACTTC.